This T cell receptor (beta chain) came from a study of blood T cells in healthy people across ages (dated by TCRdb to 2013 to 2016). As for the study more broadly: In model experiments, template switching captured roughly one uniquely barcoded TCR beta cDNA molecule for every two T cells. For two donors (one aged 18 to 30 and one aged 80 or older), the study analyzed two additional independent replicas of 1 million unique cDNA reads from the same blood draw. Donors of different ages were randomly distributed across sequencing lanes to avoid experimental bias. The study measured age-related changes in TCR beta repertoire diversity using deep sequencing normalized with unique cDNA molecular identifiers. The donors were divided into four age groups: young (average 16 years), middle-aged (approximately 42), aged (about 60) and long-lived (about 79).

The library was produced with 5' RACE. TCRdb names Illumina HiSeq 2500 as the instrument used. A second PCR of roughly 6 to 12 cycles was run with a J-beta primer mix and a sample-barcoded 5' primer. Each TCR beta cDNA molecule received a unique molecular identifier from a template-switch 5' adaptor carrying 12 random nucleotides. Each sample yielded at least 2.5 million CDR3-containing paired-end reads. First-strand cDNA was synthesized from all RNA with the Mint cDNA synthesis kit, primed by a TRBC-specific oligonucleotide. Following uracil-DNA glycosylase treatment, a first 18-cycle PCR with universal primers M1SS and BC2_uni_R was performed on all cDNA. As for how the authors treated the data: For normalization, 1 million high-quality reads, each with a distinct molecular identifier, were randomly selected from each sample. Instead of being binned into consensus sequences, reads that shared molecular identifiers were thrown out. MiTCR, set to a Q25 quality threshold and the strictest error-elimination algorithm, was used for CDR3 identification, clonotype clustering and error correction. Lower-bound total TCR beta diversity was estimated with a nonparametric unseen species model using Euler transformation. Using fastp trimming at Q25 and MiXCR clonotype assembly, TCRdb reanalyzed the public sequencing data and kept in-frame beta chains. Rows with a matching CDR3 protein are joined into one entry that keeps the most common DNA and genes. TCRdb's processing, not the authors' own work, is the source of the V and J calls. This sample has 650,000 or so distinct CDR3 sequences in its table, and approximately 52% of those were observed once. The top ten constitute 13% of the sample.

Donors were about 36 systemically healthy Caucasian individuals from Russia aged roughly 6 to 90 years. Each donor gave around 9.9 milliliters of peripheral blood, collected into EDTA-treated Vacutainer tubes. PBMCs were isolated by Ficoll-Paque density-gradient centrifugation, with at least 6 million obtained per sample. Total RNA was extracted from PBMCs with Trizol reagent, with at least 5.5 micrograms obtained per sample. Naive CD45RAhigh/CD27high T cell percentages were measured by flow cytometry on a PBMC aliquot from every donor. Overall study outcomes, separate from this receptor: Observed TCR beta diversity per million T cells fell roughly linearly with age, and a significant reduction was already apparent by age roughly 40. Donor CMV infection status was unknown, potentially confounding age-related changes in expanded clonotypes. The long-lived group showed more naive CD4+ T cells, fewer expanded clones and increased TCR diversity than the aged group, suggesting age selection. A strong correlation was found between observed TCR beta diversity and the percentage of naive T cells measured by flow cytometry. Estimates of total diversity from one million sequenced T cells were regarded as lower bounds and underestimates. Since profiling was done on bulk unsorted PBMCs, naive and antigen-experienced compartments could not be conclusively compared.

The CDR3 has 15 amino acids, counting the end cysteine and phenylalanine. Here the CDR3 DNA is all that survives: 45 bases in frame from base 1. A distance of 12 bases separates the germline ends of V and J, which lose 6 bases and 1 base respectively. Sequences MDHEN (CDR1) and SYDVKM (CDR2) are obtained from the germline V gene. For this clonotype: No cognate antigen has been identified for it. No much larger clone is present one base from it, and per-base qualities are unavailable.

This sequence was found in a woman at least 80 years old in good health. Material: blood. The receptor chain draws on TRBV28 and TRBJ2-2, with the D assignment possibly TRBD1 or TRBD2, given 5 matching bases for each. The DNA reads TGTGCCAGCAGGCGAGGGGACGTGAACACCGGGGAGCTGTTTTTT. The translation is CASRRGDVNTGELFF.